These T cell receptor beta chains were read from a single sample in a study of response to subunit inactivated influenza vaccine. TCRdb reprocessed the RT-PCR reads with MiXCR, giving one entry per CDR3 protein. The sample contains more than 700,000 distinct CDR3 sequences, around 20% of which appear only once. Material: PBMCs from blood, obtained more than 4 days after vaccination. Receptor source: a man aged 50 to 59 who received an inactivated influenza vaccine. CDR3s include the opening cysteine and the closing phenylalanine or tryptophan. Each record gives: clone size, D gene, V gene, CDR3 length, J gene, CDR3 protein, CDR3 DNA. The D gene is left open where the match is weak. Clone size is not always given. Where it is, it says once, few, many or a class for expanded clones.

clone_size: .
d_call: TRBD1
v_call: TRBV27
cdr3_length: 14
j_call: TRBJ1-2
cdr3_aa: CASSATGFNYGYTF
cdr3_nt: TGTGCCAGCAGCGCGACAGGGTTTAACTATGGCTACACCTTC

clone_size: once
d_call: .
v_call: TRBV29-1
cdr3_length: 14
j_call: TRBJ2-3
cdr3_aa: CSALLGAATETQYF
cdr3_nt: TGCAGCGCCCTGCTAGGCGCAGCGACTGAGACGCAGTATTTT

clone_size: .
d_call: .
v_call: TRBV11-2
cdr3_length: 15
j_call: TRBJ2-4
cdr3_aa: CASRSPGTATNIQYF
cdr3_nt: TGTGCCAGCAGATCCCCCGGTACAGCCACGAACATTCAGTACTTC

clone_size: many
d_call: TRBD2
v_call: TRBV20-1
cdr3_length: 15
j_call: TRBJ2-2
cdr3_aa: CSARRPSGPTGELFF
cdr3_nt: TGCAGTGCTAGACGTCCTAGCGGACCGACCGGGGAGCTGTTTTTT

clone_size: .
d_call: .
v_call: TRBV5-1
cdr3_length: 15
j_call: TRBJ2-1
cdr3_aa: CASSLVAGSRDEQFF
cdr3_nt: TGCGCCAGCAGCTTGGTGGCGGGATCTAGAGATGAGCAGTTCTTC

clone_size: .
d_call: .
v_call: TRBV21-1
cdr3_length: 16
j_call: TRBJ2-3
cdr3_aa: CASSKRGTDCTDTHYF
cdr3_nt: TGTGCCAGCAGCAAACGGGGAACAGACTGCACAGATACGCATTATTTT

clone_size: few
d_call: TRBD1
v_call: TRBV6-2/TRBV6-3
cdr3_length: 17
j_call: TRBJ2-7
cdr3_aa: CASSYKPGQAFSYEQYF
cdr3_nt: TGTGCCAGCAGTTACAAGCCCGGACAGGCCTTCTCCTACGAGCAGTACTTC

clone_size: few
d_call: TRBD1
v_call: TRBV20-1
cdr3_length: 17
j_call: TRBJ2-2
cdr3_aa: CSAREPRTGWDTGELFF
cdr3_nt: TGCAGTGCTAGAGAGCCCCGGACAGGGTGGGACACCGGGGAGCTGTTTTTT

clone_size: many
d_call: TRBD1
v_call: TRBV6-5
cdr3_length: 11
j_call: TRBJ1-1
cdr3_aa: CASSQGVEAFF
cdr3_nt: TGTGCCAGCAGTCAGGGGGTAGAAGCTTTCTTT

clone_size: few
d_call: .
v_call: TRBV20-1
cdr3_length: 13
j_call: TRBJ2-7
cdr3_aa: CSVETEEPYEQYF
cdr3_nt: TGCAGTGTGGAGACAGAAGAGCCCTACGAGCAGTACTTC

clone_size: .
d_call: TRBD2
v_call: TRBV6-5
cdr3_length: 15
j_call: TRBJ2-7
cdr3_aa: CASSYGRGASYEQYF
cdr3_nt: TGTGCCAGCAGTTACGGGCGGGGGGCGTCCTACGAGCAGTACTTC

clone_size: .
d_call: TRBD1
v_call: TRBV20-1
cdr3_length: 14
j_call: TRBJ2-1
cdr3_aa: CSALGQGSYNEQFF
cdr3_nt: TGCAGTGCTCTAGGACAGGGGTCCTACAATGAGCAGTTCTTC

clone_size: .
d_call: .
v_call: TRBV20-1
cdr3_length: 13
j_call: TRBJ1-5
cdr3_aa: CSARSGVDQPQHF
cdr3_nt: TGCAGTGCTAGATCGGGGGTGGATCAGCCCCAGCATTTT

clone_size: once
d_call: .
v_call: TRBV7-8
cdr3_length: 13
j_call: TRBJ2-3
cdr3_aa: CASRARGKDTQYF
cdr3_nt: TGTGCCAGCAGGGCCAGGGGAAAAGATACGCAGTATTTT

clone_size: many
d_call: TRBD2
v_call: TRBV20-1
cdr3_length: 14
j_call: TRBJ2-3
cdr3_aa: CSARPGLTSDTQYF
cdr3_nt: TGCAGTGCTAGACCGGGACTAACATCAGATACGCAGTATTTT

clone_size: few
d_call: .
v_call: TRBV7-2
cdr3_length: 14
j_call: TRBJ2-1
cdr3_aa: CASSIGQPRDEQFF
cdr3_nt: TGTGCCAGCAGCATTGGACAGCCACGCGATGAGCAGTTCTTC

clone_size: .
d_call: TRBD1
v_call: TRBV5-1
cdr3_length: 14
j_call: TRBJ2-1
cdr3_aa: CASSLIQGVSGQFF
cdr3_nt: TGCGCCAGCAGCTTGATACAGGGGGTCTCTGGGCAGTTCTTC

clone_size: .
d_call: TRBD2
v_call: TRBV4-2
cdr3_length: 19
j_call: TRBJ2-5
cdr3_aa: CASSQESLAGVWGQETQYF
cdr3_nt: TGTGCCAGCAGCCAAGAGAGTCTAGCGGGGGTATGGGGGCAAGAGACCCAGTACTTC

clone_size: .
d_call: TRBD1
v_call: TRBV29-1
cdr3_length: 15
j_call: TRBJ2-7
cdr3_aa: CSVEDWAGGDYEQYF
cdr3_nt: TGCAGCGTTGAAGATTGGGCAGGGGGTGACTACGAGCAGTACTTC

clone_size: .
d_call: .
v_call: TRBV5-1
cdr3_length: 12
j_call: TRBJ2-1
cdr3_aa: CASSTSKGEQFF
cdr3_nt: TGCGCCAGCAGCACTAGCAAGGGTGAGCAGTTCTTC

clone_size: .
d_call: TRBD2
v_call: TRBV4-3
cdr3_length: 16
j_call: TRBJ2-1
cdr3_aa: CASSLSTSGVYNEQFF
cdr3_nt: TGCGCCAGCAGCCTAAGCACGAGCGGGGTATACAATGAGCAGTTCTTC

clone_size: few
d_call: TRBD2
v_call: TRBV7-2
cdr3_length: 16
j_call: TRBJ2-5
cdr3_aa: CASSLVRAGGRETQYF
cdr3_nt: TGTGCCAGCAGCTTAGTGAGAGCGGGGGGGCGGGAGACCCAGTACTTC

clone_size: .
d_call: .
v_call: TRBV12-3/TRBV12-4
cdr3_length: 14
j_call: TRBJ2-1
cdr3_aa: CASSFDPSYNEQFF
cdr3_nt: TGTGCCAGCAGTTTTGACCCTTCCTACAATGAGCAGTTCTTC

clone_size: .
d_call: TRBD2
v_call: TRBV7-6
cdr3_length: 15
j_call: TRBJ2-3
cdr3_aa: CASSPPSGRRVTQYF
cdr3_nt: TGTGCCAGCAGCCCTCCTAGCGGGAGGCGAGTTACGCAGTATTTT

clone_size: few
d_call: .
v_call: TRBV9
cdr3_length: 14
j_call: TRBJ1-5
cdr3_aa: CASSVGQYNQPQHF
cdr3_nt: TGTGCCAGCAGCGTTGGGCAGTACAATCAGCCCCAGCATTTT

clone_size: many
d_call: .
v_call: TRBV14
cdr3_length: 18
j_call: TRBJ2-6
cdr3_aa: CASSRGGLRFSGANVLTF
cdr3_nt: TGTGCCAGCAGCAGGGGGGGACTTAGGTTCTCTGGGGCCAACGTCCTGACTTTC

clone_size: few
d_call: .
v_call: TRBV6-5
cdr3_length: 16
j_call: TRBJ1-5
cdr3_aa: CASSYDRSSSNQPQHF
cdr3_nt: TGTGCCAGCAGTTACGACAGGTCCTCCAGCAATCAGCCCCAGCATTTT

clone_size: .
d_call: .
v_call: TRBV19
cdr3_length: 11
j_call: TRBJ2-7
cdr3_aa: CASMDSHEQYF
cdr3_nt: TGTGCCAGTATGGACAGCCACGAGCAGTACTTC

clone_size: few
d_call: TRBD1
v_call: TRBV12-3/TRBV12-4
cdr3_length: 15
j_call: TRBJ1-3
cdr3_aa: CASSLDGTGRNTIYF
cdr3_nt: TGTGCCAGCAGTTTAGACGGGACAGGGCGGAACACCATATATTTT

clone_size: few
d_call: .
v_call: TRBV6-5
cdr3_length: 18
j_call: TRBJ1-5
cdr3_aa: CASSYSVITAYSNQPQHF
cdr3_nt: TGTGCCAGCAGCTACTCCGTTATTACTGCTTATAGCAATCAGCCCCAGCATTTT

clone_size: few
d_call: .
v_call: TRBV29-1
cdr3_length: 13
j_call: TRBJ2-1
cdr3_aa: CSVVWRGGNEQFF
cdr3_nt: TGCAGCGTTGTCTGGAGAGGGGGCAATGAGCAGTTCTTC

clone_size: few
d_call: .
v_call: TRBV14
cdr3_length: 12
j_call: TRBJ2-1
cdr3_aa: CASSQGWNEQFF
cdr3_nt: TGTGCCAGCAGCCAGGGGTGGAATGAGCAGTTCTTC

clone_size: .
d_call: .
v_call: TRBV7-9
cdr3_length: 13
j_call: TRBJ1-2
cdr3_aa: CASSSIKGNGYTF
cdr3_nt: TGTGCCAGCAGCTCCATCAAAGGGAATGGCTACACCTTC

clone_size: few
d_call: TRBD1
v_call: TRBV28
cdr3_length: 16
j_call: TRBJ2-1
cdr3_aa: CASSSWTGGNPNEQFF
cdr3_nt: TGTGCCAGCAGTTCTTGGACAGGGGGAAACCCCAATGAGCAGTTCTTC

clone_size: few
d_call: .
v_call: TRBV11-2
cdr3_length: 12
j_call: TRBJ2-1
cdr3_aa: CASSFLSVEQFF
cdr3_nt: TGTGCCAGCAGCTTTCTTAGTGTTGAGCAGTTCTTC

clone_size: .
d_call: .
v_call: TRBV21-1
cdr3_length: 18
j_call: TRBJ2-1
cdr3_aa: CASSKAGASGRANNEQFF
cdr3_nt: TGTGCCAGCAGCAAAGCGGGGGCTAGCGGGAGGGCGAACAATGAGCAGTTCTTC

clone_size: .
d_call: TRBD2
v_call: TRBV20-1
cdr3_length: 17
j_call: TRBJ2-1
cdr3_aa: CSARDVLGLARRNEQFF
cdr3_nt: TGCAGTGCTAGAGATGTGCTCGGACTAGCGAGGAGGAATGAGCAGTTCTTC

clone_size: few
d_call: TRBD1
v_call: TRBV20-1
cdr3_length: 13
j_call: TRBJ2-5
cdr3_aa: CSAQKDRQETQYF
cdr3_nt: TGCAGTGCTCAAAAGGACAGGCAAGAGACCCAGTACTTC

clone_size: .
d_call: .
v_call: TRBV12-3/TRBV12-4
cdr3_length: 15
j_call: TRBJ1-3
cdr3_aa: CASSPGLYSGNTIYF
cdr3_nt: TGTGCCAGCAGCCCCGGACTCTACTCTGGAAACACCATATATTTT

clone_size: .
d_call: .
v_call: TRBV7-9
cdr3_length: 12
j_call: TRBJ2-3
cdr3_aa: CASSLDPLTQYF
cdr3_nt: TGTGCCAGCAGTCTAGACCCACTAACGCAGTATTTT

clone_size: many
d_call: TRBD1
v_call: TRBV7-2
cdr3_length: 15
j_call: TRBJ2-5
cdr3_aa: CASSPGTGGSETQYF
cdr3_nt: TGTGCCAGCAGCCCAGGGACAGGGGGTAGCGAGACCCAGTACTTC